The clone carrying this T cell receptor (beta chain) is a singleton in its sample. What it binds is not known. These data are taken from a study of T cell responses to AZD1222 COVID-19 vaccine. General study points: Vaccination with two AZD1222 doses was followed by a rise in Spike-specific TCR breadth and depth.

The V segment lost 5 bases and the J segment 9 bases; nucleotides outside the gene matches: 11. The CDR3 sequence is 16 residues long. Germline values: CDR1 MNHEY, CDR2 SVGEGT. TCRdb keeps only in-frame clones here, not all; method: immunoSEQ multiplex PCR. This sample has around 96,000 clones, with about 86% found just once. The chain is built from TRBV6-2 or TRBV6-3 and TRBJ2-2; 11 bases are a match to TRBD2. The sequencing here drew on peripheral blood, taken 28 days after the second AZD1222 dose. The TCR comes from an adult who received the AZD1222 COVID-19 vaccine. The CDR3 nucleotides read TGTGCCAGCAGTCAAACTAGTAGCGGGAGGGCCTGGGAGCTGTTTTTT. Translating gives CASSQTSSGRAWELFF.